Listed here are 14 T cell receptor beta chains from one sample, sequenced in a study of chemoradiotherapy in HPV16-positive cancers. Data came from immunoSEQ multiplex PCR; TCRdb stores just in-frame clones and leaves some out. The sample yields 600 to 650 clones, 75% to 85% seen once. The sample consisted of tumor tissue, taken from a patient who underwent chemoradiotherapy. Receptors were obtained from a human donor with HPV-associated anogenital cancer.

This clone occurred a few times. J is TRBJ1-2 and V is TRBV7-9; D is uncertain. The CDR3 sequence is 13 residues long. CDR1 and CDR2 from the germline V gene are SEHNR and FQNEAQ (reference sequence). The germline V and J ends were trimmed by 5 bases and 1 base, with 8 bases remaining between them. CDR3 DNA sequence: TGTGCCAGCAGCGGCGCACTTAACTATGGCTACACCTTC. Its protein is CASSGALNYGYTF.

J is TRBJ1-4 and V is TRBV2; unclear D gene. The CDR3 loop spans 12 amino acids. V was pared by 8 bases and J by 5 bases, with 9 bases between. Germline V gives CDR1 SNHLY, CDR2 FYNNEI. CDR3: CASGEINEKLFF. The DNA of the CDR3 is TGTGCCAGCGGGGAGATAAATGAAAAACTGTTTTTT.

This clone occurred once. V usage is TRBV5-1 and J usage is TRBJ2-2; D perhaps matches TRBD2 (5 bases). In germline, CDR1 is SGHRS, CDR2 YFSETQ. The CDR3 extends over 16 amino acids. The V end was cut by 0 bases, the J end by 4 bases, with 13 bases between. The CDR3: CASSLASTSITGELFF. The CDR3 DNA follows: TGCGCCAGCAGCTTGGCTTCTACTAGTATCACCGGGGAGCTGTTTTTT.

The J gene is TRBJ1-2, the V gene TRBV29-1, with D uncertain. Germline V gene sequence: CDR1 SQVTM, CDR2 ANQGSEA. This CDR3 region has 11 residues. V was trimmed by 6 bases and J by 4 bases, leaving 9 bases between them. CDR3 nucleotides: TGCAGCGTGATTTGGGTCTATGGCTACACCTTC. It translates to CSVIWVYGYTF.

The rearrangement joins TRBV19 to TRBJ1-3; D call uncertain. In germline, CDR1 is LNHDA, CDR2 SQIVND (reference sequence). The CDR3 spans 11 residues. V gave up 5 bases and J gave up 6 bases, with 5 bases separating them. The CDR3 reads CASSLLNTIYF. The CDR3 DNA sequence: TGTGCCAGTAGTCTCTTAAACACCATATATTTT.

The CDR3 region has the DNA TGCGCCAGCAGCCAGCTCAGCAATCAGCCCCAGCATTTT. Its translation is CASSQLSNQPQHF. The chain employs TRBV5-1 and TRBJ1-5; D ambiguous. V dropped 4 bases and J dropped 1 base, with 6 bases sitting between them. The length of the CDR3 is 13 residues. Germline loops: CDR1 SGHRS, CDR2 YFSETQ.

This clone was counted once. The chain couples TRBV5-1 to TRBJ2-1; D perhaps matches TRBD1 (5 bases). The CDR3 runs 16 residues. The V end lost 6 bases, the J end lost 0 bases, and 16 bases lay between the germline ends. Germline V gene lookup returns CDR1 SGHRS and CDR2 YFSETQ. Written as DNA, the CDR3 is TGCGCCAGCACAAGGGGCCCAGAATCCTCCTACAATGAGCAGTTCTTC. This gives the protein CASTRGPESSYNEQFF. The variable domain in full, completed from reference TRBV5-1 and TRBJ2-1, reads KAGVTQTPRYLIKTRGQQVTLSCSPISGHRSVSWYQQTPGQGLQFLFEYFSETQRNKGNFPGRFSGRQFSNSRSEMNVSTLELGDSALYLCASTRGPESSYNEQFFGPGTRLTVL.

Only one count was recorded for this clone. This chain links TRBV5-1 with TRBJ2-4; D uncertain. This CDR3 has 14 amino acids. From germline, CDR1 is SGHRS and CDR2 YFSETQ. V was pared by 5 bases and J by 1 base, with 10 bases between. CDR3 bases: TGCGCCAGCAGTGATGGTTGGGCCAAAAACATTCAGTACTTC. Encoded protein: CASSDGWAKNIQYF.

The J gene is TRBJ2-1, the V gene TRBV5-6; the match to TRBD1 covers 11 bases. This CDR3 spans 16 amino acids. Trimming took 1 base from V and 5 from J; bases not matched to a gene: 5. Germline V gene sequence: CDR1 SGHDT, CDR2 YYEEEE. Written as DNA, the CDR3 is TGTGCCAGCAGCTTGCCGCCGGGACAGGGGGACAATGAGCAGTTCTTC. It is translated as CASSLPPGQGDNEQFF.

The V call is TRBV10-3, the J call TRBJ2-7; no clear D gene. The CDR3 length is 12 residues. V was clipped by 3 bases and J by 5 bases, with 8 bases between them. CDR1 and CDR2 (germline): ENHRY, SYGVKD. CDR3 sequence reads: CAISDTVHEQYF. In nucleotides, the CDR3 is TGTGCCATCAGTGACACCGTCCACGAGCAGTACTTC.

This chain links TRBV19 with TRBJ1-2, with a tentative D call TRBD1 (5 bases). The germline CDR1 and CDR2 sequences are LNHDA and SQIVND (reference sequence). V gave up 6 bases and J gave up 3 bases, with 11 bases separating them. The CDR3 extends over 13 amino acids. As DNA, the CDR3 is TGTGCCAGTAGCCTGGGGCACGACTATGGCTACACCTTC. This gives the protein CASSLGHDYGYTF.

This clone has only one observation. The V call is TRBV2, the J call TRBJ1-4; D not certain. CDR1 is SNHLY and CDR2 is FYNNEI in the germline V gene. The V gene lost 7 bases and the J gene lost 2 bases, with 8 bases spanning the gap. The CDR3 sequence is 13 residues long. The CDR3 reads CASTRDTNEKLFF. As DNA, the CDR3 is TGTGCCAGCACCCGAGACACTAATGAAAAACTGTTTTTT.

The V call is TRBV11-2, the J call TRBJ2-7; 8 bases align to TRBD2. Germline V lookup: CDR1 SGHAT, CDR2 FQNNGV. CDR3 length: 13 residues. V lost 0 bases, J lost 6 bases, and 1 base stayed unmatched. CDR3 in amino acids: CASSLEAGGEQYF. Written as DNA, the CDR3 is TGTGCCAGCAGCTTAGAGGCGGGGGGCGAGCAGTACTTC.

This chain connects TRBV18 to TRBJ2-3; 11 bases agree with TRBD2. Germline assignment: CDR1 KGHSH and CDR2 LQKENI. CDR3 length: 16 amino acids. The V and J ends lost 2 bases and 3 bases, in that order; junction bases with no gene match: 4. Here the CDR3 DNA reads TGTGCCAGCTCACCAGGGACTAGCGGTAATACAGATACGCAGTATTTT. This gives the protein CASSPGTSGNTDTQYF.